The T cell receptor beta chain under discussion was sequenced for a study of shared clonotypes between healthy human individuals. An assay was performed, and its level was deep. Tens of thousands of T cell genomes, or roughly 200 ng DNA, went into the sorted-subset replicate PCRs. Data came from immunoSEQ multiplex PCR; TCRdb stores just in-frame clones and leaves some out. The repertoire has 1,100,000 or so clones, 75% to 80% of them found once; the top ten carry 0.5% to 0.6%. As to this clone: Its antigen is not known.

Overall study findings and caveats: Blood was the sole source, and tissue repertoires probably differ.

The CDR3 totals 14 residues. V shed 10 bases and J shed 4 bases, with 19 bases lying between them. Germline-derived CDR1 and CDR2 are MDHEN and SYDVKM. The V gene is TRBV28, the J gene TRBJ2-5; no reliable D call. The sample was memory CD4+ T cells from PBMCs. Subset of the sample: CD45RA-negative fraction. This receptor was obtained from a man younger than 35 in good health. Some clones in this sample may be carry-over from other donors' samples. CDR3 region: CATRVADGLETQYF. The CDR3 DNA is TGTGCCACCAGAGTGGCGGATGGGTTAGAGACCCAGTACTTC. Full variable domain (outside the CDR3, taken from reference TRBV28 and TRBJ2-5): DVKVTQSSRYLVKRTGEKVFLECVQDMDHENMFWYRQDPGLGLRLIYFSYDVKMKEKGDIPEGYSVSREKKERFSLILESASTNQTSMYLCATRVADGLETQYFGPGTRLLVL.